This passage covers 17 T cell receptor beta chains from one sample sequenced in a study of blood T cell repertoires in COVID-19. The repertoire was sequenced with immunoSEQ multiplex PCR; TCRdb's copy has only in-frame clones and lacks some. This table holds approximately 210,000 clones, 80% to 85% found once. Sequencing was done on a sample of peripheral blood. The source is a human donor in a cohort sampled during active COVID-19.

The chain has TRBV30 and TRBJ1-4; D might be TRBD1 (6 bases). Trimming took 2 bases from V and 4 from J, leaving 11 bases between them. This CDR3 has 14 residues. Per the germline V gene, CDR1 is GTSNPN and CDR2 is SVGIG (reference sequence). The CDR3 DNA is TGTGCCTGGAGTCGACAGGTTTTTAATGAAAAACTGTTTTTT. Translation: CAWSRQVFNEKLFF.

The rearrangement joins TRBV2 to TRBJ1-4, with D tentatively TRBD1 (6 bases). Trimming shortened V by 8 bases and J by 5 bases, and 18 bases separated the two germline ends. CDR3 length: 15 residues. Germline CDR1 and CDR2: SNHLY and FYNNEI. In nucleotides, the CDR3 is TGTGCCAGCCGCCCATGGGGGGGGCCAAATGAAAAACTGTTTTTT. Encoded protein: CASRPWGGPNEKLFF.

The chain joins TRBV18 to TRBJ2-1; 12 bases align to TRBD2. The CDR3 spans 18 residues. Germline CDR1 and CDR2: KGHSH and LQKENI. V lost 3 bases, J lost 0 bases, and 6 bases stayed unmatched. CDR3 residues: CASSPGLAGASSYNEQFF. The CDR3, as DNA: TGTGCCAGCTCACCGGGACTAGCGGGTGCCAGCTCCTACAATGAGCAGTTCTTC.

The rearrangement joins TRBV6-2 or TRBV6-3 to TRBJ2-5; D is undetermined. Germline lookup yields CDR1 MNHEY and CDR2 SVGEGT. The germline V and J ends were trimmed by 5 bases and 5 bases, with 9 bases remaining between them. This CDR3 spans 12 amino acids. The CDR3 sequence: CASSGPLETQYF. CDR3 DNA sequence: TGTGCCAGCAGTGGGCCCTTGGAGACCCAGTACTTC.

The chain uses TRBV27 and TRBJ2-1; tentatively, D is TRBD2 (6 bases). Germline lookup yields CDR1 MNHEY and CDR2 SMNVEV (reference sequence). The V and J ends lost 1 base and 8 bases respectively, with 27 bases between them. The length of the CDR3 is 19 residues. CDR3 amino acids: CASSLFAAGTLAERDEQFF. CDR3 in DNA: TGTGCCAGCAGTTTATTCGCCGCGGGGACCCTCGCGGAGCGGGATGAGCAGTTCTTC.

The gene calls are TRBV7-9 and TRBJ2-4; 8 bases match TRBD1. Germline trimming cut 3 bases from V and 3 bases from J; bases unmatched to any gene: 4. From germline, CDR1 is SEHNR and CDR2 FQNEAQ (reference sequence). The CDR3 sequence is 15 residues long. DNA of the CDR3: TGTGCCAGCAGCTTCGGACAGGGTGGCAAAAACATTCAGTACTTC. As protein: CASSFGQGGKNIQYF.

V and J are TRBV4-1 and TRBJ1-4, with TRBD1 matching over 7 bases. The J segment lost 0 bases and the V segment lost 4 bases, leaving 5 bases of the junction unmatched. The CDR3 spans 16 residues. In germline, CDR1 is MGHRA, CDR2 YSYEKL. The CDR3 nucleotides read TGCGCCAGCAGCCCTCGACAGGGTGCAACTAATGAAAAACTGTTTTTT. Translation: CASSPRQGATNEKLFF.

The chain couples TRBV19 to TRBJ2-7, with TRBD2 matching 7 bases. The CDR3 is made up of 15 amino acids. After removal of 1 base from V and 4 bases from J, the junction contained 7 bases not matched to a gene. Germline V gives CDR1 LNHDA, CDR2 SQIVND (reference sequence). CDR3 sequence: CASSIAWQGLYEQYF. The CDR3, as DNA: TGTGCCAGTAGTATAGCTTGGCAGGGACTATACGAGCAGTACTTC.

The V and J genes are TRBV7-2 and TRBJ2-7, with TRBD1 matching over 10 bases. V was clipped by 5 bases and J by 2 bases; unmatched bases: 9. The CDR3 consists of 16 residues. CDR1 and CDR2 from the germline V gene are SGHTA and FQGNSA. The CDR3 nucleotides are TGTGCCAGCAGCCTCACCACCGGGACAGGGGCCTACGAGCAGTACTTC. Its translation: CASSLTTGTGAYEQYF. Supplemented by reference TRBV7-2 and TRBJ2-7, the full variable domain reads GAGVSQSPSNKVTEKGKDVELRCDPISGHTALYWYRQSLGQGLEFLIYFQGNSAPDKSGLPSDRFSAERTGGSVSTLTIQRTQQEDSAVYLCASSLTTGTGAYEQYFGPGTRLTVT.

V usage is TRBV4-3 and J usage is TRBJ2-3, with D maybe TRBD2 (6 bases). Germline V gene sequence: CDR1 LGHNA, CDR2 YSLEER. The CDR3 has 17 amino acids. V gave up 0 bases and J gave up 7 bases, with 20 bases separating them. CDR3 loop: CASSQDPRAGRNHTQYF. CDR3 DNA sequence: TGCGCCAGCAGCCAAGACCCGAGGGCGGGACGCAATCATACGCAGTATTTT.

The gene calls are TRBV4-1 and TRBJ2-3, with D maybe TRBD1 (6 bases). Germline-derived CDR1 and CDR2 are MGHRA and YSYEKL. The CDR3 has 14 amino acids. Trimming cost V 4 bases and J 3 bases, with 11 bases left between them. CDR3 sequence reads: CASSPQGLTDTQYF. In nucleotides, the CDR3 is TGCGCCAGCAGCCCACAGGGTCTGACAGATACGCAGTATTTT.

The chain combines TRBV19 with TRBJ2-2; 9 nucleotides agree with TRBD1. CDR1 and CDR2 from the germline V gene are LNHDA and SQIVND (reference sequence). The CDR3 extends over 15 amino acids. V shed 5 bases, J shed 5 bases, and the junction held 6 bases outside the gene matches. DNA of the CDR3: TGTGCCAGTAGTCACCGGGACAGGGTGACCGGGGAGCTGTTTTTT. Encoded protein: CASSHRDRVTGELFF.

The chain carries TRBV7-2 and TRBJ1-2; 8 bases match TRBD1. Looked up from germline, CDR1 is SGHTA and CDR2 is FQGNSA. Trimming cost V 0 bases and J 7 bases; bases outside gene matches: 4. The CDR3 loop spans 14 amino acids. The CDR3 DNA is TGTGCCAGCAGCTTAGCGCAGGGGGCAATTGGCTACACCTTC. It encodes CASSLAQGAIGYTF.

In DNA, the CDR3 is TGCAGCGCCGGCTCCTCCCGGGAAAAACTGTTTTTT. This encodes CSAGSSREKLFF. The chain has TRBV29-1 and TRBJ1-4; no firm D call. Germline loops: CDR1 SQVTM, CDR2 ANQGSEA. The ends were cut back, 7 bases at V and 8 bases at J, with 14 bases in the middle. This CDR3 has 12 amino acids. Based on the CDR3 plus reference TRBV29-1 and TRBJ1-4, the full variable domain is SAVISQKPSRDICQRGTSLTIQCQVDSQVTMMFWYRQQPGQSLTLIATANQGSEATYESGFVIDKFPISRPNLTFSTLTVSNMSPEDSSIYLCSAGSSREKLFFGSGTQLSVL.

V and J are TRBV2 and TRBJ2-7, with 12 positions matching TRBD2. Unmatched junction bases numbered 6, after V lost 7 bases and J lost 2 bases. The CDR3 extends over 15 amino acids. Germline V CDR1 and CDR2: SNHLY, FYNNEI. CDR3 DNA sequence: TGTGCCAGCACGAGACTAGCGGGGGCACCCTACGAGCAGTACTTC. This sequence encodes CASTRLAGAPYEQYF.

The chain has TRBV5-6 and TRBJ2-1; D is undetermined. V shed 4 bases and J shed 9 bases, with 23 bases lying between them. This CDR3 contains 16 residues. From germline, CDR1 is SGHDT and CDR2 YYEEEE. CDR3 residues: CASSPLSAELHGEQFF. DNA for the CDR3: TGTGCCAGCAGCCCCTTATCGGCGGAATTACACGGTGAGCAGTTCTTC.

The V and J genes are TRBV5-4 and TRBJ1-2, with unresolved D. Trimming shortened V by 1 base and J by 4 bases, and 8 bases separated the two germline ends. The CDR3 consists of 13 residues. Germline CDR1 reads SGHNT; CDR2 reads YYREEE (reference sequence). CDR3 region: CASSLYSFYGYTF. CDR3 nucleotide sequence: TGTGCCAGCAGCTTGTATTCCTTCTATGGCTACACCTTC.